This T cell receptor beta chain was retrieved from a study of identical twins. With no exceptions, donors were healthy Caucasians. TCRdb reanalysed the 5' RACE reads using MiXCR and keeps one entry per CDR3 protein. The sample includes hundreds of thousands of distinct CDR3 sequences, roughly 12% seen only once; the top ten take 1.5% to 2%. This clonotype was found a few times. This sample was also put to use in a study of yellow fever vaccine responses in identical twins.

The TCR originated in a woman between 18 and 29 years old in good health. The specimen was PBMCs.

CDR3 DNA: TGTGCCACCAGTGATACCGGCGGCAGACAAGAGACCCAGTACTTC. This sequence encodes CATSDTGGRQETQYF. The chain carries TRBV24-1 and TRBJ2-5; D not resolved. Looked up from germline, CDR1 is KGHDR and CDR2 is SFDVKD. The CDR3 contains 15 residues. V was clipped by 3 bases and J by 2 bases, with 12 bases between them.